This T cell receptor (beta chain) came from a study of identical twins (dated by TCRdb to 2016 to 2018). About the study as a whole: The study deep-sequenced TCR alpha and beta repertoires from monozygotic twins, unrelated adults of various ages and cord blood to test whether fetal clonotypes persist. Replicate twin experiments were performed at different times using different library preparation protocols to rule out contamination.

All donors were healthy Caucasians. Three pairs of female monozygotic twins, all aged roughly 18 to 30 years, made up the twin cohort. Positive isolation kits from Invitrogen were used to isolate the CD4+ and CD8+ T cell populations. According to the germline V gene, CDR1 reads SGHVS and CDR2 reads FNYEAQ. The CDR3, cysteine through phenylalanine, is 17 amino acids long. CDR3 DNA only is kept here, 51 bases in frame from base 1. Clipping removes 6 bases from V and 7 bases from J, with 16 as the unmatched junction base count. General study outcomes and caveats: Invariant T cells such as MAIT and iNKT could partly confound zero-insertion analyses, though diverse VJ usage argued against this for most clonotypes. Abundant cord blood beta clonotypes carried fewer insertions; young adult naive repertoires showed a weaker similar trend, while memory repertoires showed none. Compared with coincidental sharing between unrelated individuals, out-of-frame TCR alpha sequences shared between twins had an excess of sequences with low generation probability. Because the same donors could not be followed over many years, the conclusions relied on cross-sectional statistical analysis. Out-of-frame TCR alpha sharing in monozygotic twins was systematically underestimated by recombination models, whereas sharing between unrelated individuals was in agreement with the recombination models. Excess twin sharing in beta out-of-frame sequences was weaker because fewer shared sequences lowered the signal-to-noise ratio.

In regard to this clonotype: Its recognized antigen is unknown. The record has no base qualities; no much larger clone is one base away.

Library prep was done by 5' RACE. TCRdb records Illumina HiSeq 2000 as the sequencer. Template switching introduced a universal primer binding site; the final cDNA contained a unique molecular identifier, enabling accurate counting of TCR cDNA molecules. Specific primers in the conserved constant-segment region were used to synthesize first-strand cDNA for the TCR alpha and beta chains. Each cDNA library was double barcoded, with a SMART-Mk sample barcode plus Illumina barcodes, to control for contamination. TruSeq adapter sequences, together with Illumina sample barcodes, were added in two successive PCR steps. Sequencing of the TCR alpha and beta cDNA libraries was done on the Illumina HiSeq platform using custom primers. The original methods were these. Raw reads were processed with MiGEC to extract unique molecular identifiers, and MiXCR was used to determine CDR3 positions. For each individual, recombination models were inferred using an EM algorithm with the repgenHMM and IGoR tools. The analysis of shared clonotypes was done with the tcR package in R, with sharing normalized by the product of cloneset sizes. To study raw recombination free of thymic and clonal selection effects, out-of-frame nonproductive sequences were analyzed. TCRdb trimmed public reads at Q25 via fastp, called clones via MiXCR and kept in-frame beta chains. Each entry is one CDR3 protein sequence, shown with its most common DNA and genes. The V and J calls shown here were made by TCRdb, not taken from the authors' results. This sample holds around 500,000 distinct CDR3 sequences; approximately 14% were observed only once. The biggest ten clones account for roughly 0.56% of the sample.

In addition, the sample was reused for a study of yellow fever vaccine responses in identical twins. The other study reports the following: The authors reported that the T cell response to vaccination in identical twins appeared partly convergent and partly personalized. Focusing on identical twins, the study followed the T cell clones that responded to the vaccine, and did so with precision.

Sequenced sample: CD4+ T cells sorted from blood. The origin of this receptor is a woman aged 18-29 years in good health. Here the chain combines TRBV7-6 and TRBJ2-2; 8 bases in between match TRBD2. The CDR3 loop reads CASSHEPSGRSSGELFF. The sequenced DNA is TGTGCCAGCAGTCACGAACCCAGCGGGAGATCTAGCGGGGAGCTGTTTTTT.